These 7 T cell receptor beta chains were all obtained from the same sample, sequenced in a study of T cell responses to AZD1222 COVID-19 vaccine. The assay was immunoSEQ multiplex PCR, and TCRdb's table has in-frame clones only and misses some. The data contain around 160,000 clones, around 94% of them singletons. Specimen: peripheral blood, collected 28 days after the second AZD1222 dose. The receptor set was obtained from an adult who received the AZD1222 COVID-19 vaccine.

The chain uses TRBV10-3 and TRBJ2-1, with 7 bases that match TRBD1. This CDR3 region has 16 residues. Trimming at V came to 6 bases and at J to 5 bases, leaving 13 bases not matched to a gene. The V gene's germline CDR1 is ENHRY and CDR2 SYGVKD. The CDR3 DNA reads as TGTGCCATCAGCCAACAGGGGCCCGTGGGAGACAATGAGCAGTTCTTC. It yields the protein CAISQQGPVGDNEQFF.

The chain links TRBV19 to TRBJ2-3; no reliable D call. V was clipped by 3 bases and J by 5 bases, with 12 bases between them. Germline CDR1 is LNHDA and CDR2 is SQIVND (reference sequence). The CDR3 has 14 residues. CDR3 protein: CASSMAFGLDTQYF. CDR3 sequence (DNA): TGTGCCAGTAGTATGGCCTTCGGGTTAGATACGCAGTATTTT.

The genes are TRBV5-4 and TRBJ2-5, with 8 bases lining up with TRBD2. After removal of 2 bases from V and 3 bases from J, the junction contained 6 bases not matched to a gene. Per the germline V gene, CDR1 is SGHNT and CDR2 is YYREEE (reference sequence). This CDR3 is 15 amino acids long. The CDR3: CASSLAGEFEETQYF. The CDR3, as DNA: TGTGCCAGCAGCTTAGCGGGAGAATTCGAAGAGACCCAGTACTTC.

The V gene is TRBV18, the J gene TRBJ2-7; D is undetermined. From germline, CDR1 is KGHSH and CDR2 LQKENI. The CDR3 loop spans 13 amino acids. The ends were cut back, 2 bases at V and 3 bases at J, with 8 bases in the middle. DNA for the CDR3: TGTGCCAGCTCACCATCAACCCTCTACGAGCAGTACTTC. It encodes CASSPSTLYEQYF.

This sequence joins TRBV7-2 and TRBJ2-5; no definite D call. V lost 4 bases, J lost 1 base, and 13 bases lay in between. This CDR3 contains 15 residues. Germline-derived CDR1 and CDR2 are SGHTA and FQGNSA. CDR3: CASSSGYGFQETQYF. As DNA, the CDR3 is TGTGCCAGCAGCTCTGGGTACGGCTTCCAAGAGACCCAGTACTTC.

This chain uses TRBV18 with TRBJ2-2; TRBD2 might be the D (6 bases). CDR3 size: 13 residues. Germline CDR1 is KGHSH and CDR2 is LQKENI. Between the trimmed V and J ends, which lost 2 bases and 8 bases, there was a span of 9 bases. The CDR3 coding sequence is TGTGCCAGCTCACCAACGGCGGGAGGGGAGCTGTTTTTT. Its protein is CASSPTAGGELFF.

This chain links TRBV30 with TRBJ2-1, with 11 bases fitting TRBD2. V was pared by 7 bases and J by 0 bases, with 2 bases of the junction left unmatched. The CDR3 extends over 14 amino acids. Germline-derived CDR1 and CDR2 are GTSNPN and SVGIG (reference sequence). The CDR3 nucleotides read TGTGCCTACACTAGCGGGAGCTCCTACAATGAGCAGTTCTTC. This sequence encodes CAYTSGSSYNEQFF.